The count of the clone carrying this TCR beta chain is one. The antigen is not known. The junction departs from germline at one end; a sequencing error may be responsible. The sample belongs to a study of T cell responses to AZD1222 COVID-19 vaccine. Some clones are missing from TCRdb's copy, which holds only in-frame ones; the method was immunoSEQ multiplex PCR. The sample carries some 130,000 clones, 93% recorded once. Germline CDR1 is MRHNA and CDR2 is SNTAGT. The CDR3 is 11 residues long. Broader study findings: Seropositivity was recorded at baseline in only 6 or 7 AZD1222 recipients. Dominant at 160-218 and 743-854, vaccine-associated CD4 TCRs also spanned spike.

The rearrangement joins TRBV6-4 to TRBJ2-7; weak D call: TRBD2 (6 bases). The TCR comes from an adult in good health. The material sequenced was peripheral blood, taken on day 0 of AZD1222 vaccination. This CDR3 reads CASSYYGTPGF. The CDR3 DNA reads TGTGCCAGCAGCTATTACGGGACTCCGGGCTTC.